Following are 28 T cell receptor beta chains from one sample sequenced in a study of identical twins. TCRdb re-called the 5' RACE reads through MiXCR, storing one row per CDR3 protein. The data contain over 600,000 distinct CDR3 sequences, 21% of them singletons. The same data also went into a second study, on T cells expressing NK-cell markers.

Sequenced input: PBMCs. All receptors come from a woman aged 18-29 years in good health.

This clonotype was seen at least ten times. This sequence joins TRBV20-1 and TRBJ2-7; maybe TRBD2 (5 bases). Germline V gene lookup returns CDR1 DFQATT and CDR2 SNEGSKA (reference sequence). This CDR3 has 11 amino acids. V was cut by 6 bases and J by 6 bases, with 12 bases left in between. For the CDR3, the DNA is TGCAGTGCCGCGACTATCCTCGAGCAGTACTTC. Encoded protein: CSAATILEQYF.

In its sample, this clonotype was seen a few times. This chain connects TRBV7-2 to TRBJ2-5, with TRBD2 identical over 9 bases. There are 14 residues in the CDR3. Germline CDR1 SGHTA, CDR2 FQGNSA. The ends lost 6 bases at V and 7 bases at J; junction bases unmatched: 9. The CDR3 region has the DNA TGTGCCAGCAGTCCTGCGGGGGGGATTTGGACCCAGTACTTC. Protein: CASSPAGGIWTQYF. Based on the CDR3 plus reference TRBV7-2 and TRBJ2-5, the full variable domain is GAGVSQSPSNKVTEKGKDVELRCDPISGHTALYWYRQSLGQGLEFLIYFQGNSAPDKSGLPSDRFSAERTGGSVSTLTIQRTQQEDSAVYLCASSPAGGIWTQYFGPGTRLLVL.

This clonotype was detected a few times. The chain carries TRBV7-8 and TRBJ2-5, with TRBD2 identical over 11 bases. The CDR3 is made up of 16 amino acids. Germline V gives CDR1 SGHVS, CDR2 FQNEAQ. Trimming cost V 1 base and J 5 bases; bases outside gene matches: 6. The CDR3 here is CASSLVGLAGGETQYF. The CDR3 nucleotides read TGTGCCAGCAGCTTAGTCGGGCTAGCGGGGGGTGAGACCCAGTACTTC. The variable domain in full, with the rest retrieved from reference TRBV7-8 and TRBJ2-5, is GAGVSQSPRYKVAKRGQDVALRCDPISGHVSLFWYQQALGQGPEFLTYFQNEAQLDKSGLPSDRFFAERPEGSVSTLKIQRTQQEDSAVYLCASSLVGLAGGETQYFGPGTRLLVL.

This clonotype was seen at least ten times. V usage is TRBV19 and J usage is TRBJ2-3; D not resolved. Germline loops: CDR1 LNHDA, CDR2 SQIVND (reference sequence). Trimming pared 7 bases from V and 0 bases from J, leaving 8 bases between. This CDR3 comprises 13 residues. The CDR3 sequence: CASNSASTDTQYF. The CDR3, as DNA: TGTGCCAGTAACTCTGCTAGCACAGATACGCAGTATTTT.

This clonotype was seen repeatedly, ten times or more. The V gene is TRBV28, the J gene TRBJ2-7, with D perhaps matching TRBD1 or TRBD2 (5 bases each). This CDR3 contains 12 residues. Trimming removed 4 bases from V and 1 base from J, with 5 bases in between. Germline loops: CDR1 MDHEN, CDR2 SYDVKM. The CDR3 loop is CASSWGSYEQYF. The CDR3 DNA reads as TGTGCCAGCAGTTGGGGGTCCTACGAGCAGTACTTC.

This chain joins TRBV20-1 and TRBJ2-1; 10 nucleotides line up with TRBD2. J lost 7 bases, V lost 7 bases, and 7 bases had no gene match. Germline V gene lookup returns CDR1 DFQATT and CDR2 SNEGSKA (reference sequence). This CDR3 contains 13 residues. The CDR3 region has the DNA TGCAGTGTCTCGGGGACTAGCGCGAATGAGCAGTTCTTC. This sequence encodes CSVSGTSANEQFF.

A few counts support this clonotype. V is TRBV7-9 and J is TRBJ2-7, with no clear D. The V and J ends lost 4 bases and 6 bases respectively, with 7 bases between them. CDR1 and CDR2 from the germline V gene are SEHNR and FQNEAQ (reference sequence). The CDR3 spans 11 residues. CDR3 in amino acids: CASSSRTEQYF. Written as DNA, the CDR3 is TGTGCCAGCAGCTCCCGTACCGAGCAGTACTTC.

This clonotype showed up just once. Here the CDR3 DNA reads TGCGCCAGCAGCCCCCTTTTGAGCGGGAGTGACACAGATACGCAGTATTTT. The encoded protein is CASSPLLSGSDTDTQYF. This chain uses TRBV5-1 with TRBJ2-3, with 8 bases aligning to TRBD2. The junction had 12 bases not matched to a gene; V was cut back by 4 bases and J by 2 bases. Germline CDR1 is SGHRS and CDR2 is YFSETQ. This CDR3 is built from 17 residues.

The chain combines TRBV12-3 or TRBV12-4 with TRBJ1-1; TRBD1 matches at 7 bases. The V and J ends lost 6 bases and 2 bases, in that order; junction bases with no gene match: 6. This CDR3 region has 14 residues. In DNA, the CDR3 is TGTGCCAGCAGACTACAGGGGATAAACACTGAAGCTTTCTTT. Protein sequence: CASRLQGINTEAFF.

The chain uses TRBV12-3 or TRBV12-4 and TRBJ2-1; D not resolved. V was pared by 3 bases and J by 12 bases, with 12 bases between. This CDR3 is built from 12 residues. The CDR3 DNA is TGTGCCAGCAGTTTTCGGGCCCACGGGCAGTTCTTC. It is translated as CASSFRAHGQFF.

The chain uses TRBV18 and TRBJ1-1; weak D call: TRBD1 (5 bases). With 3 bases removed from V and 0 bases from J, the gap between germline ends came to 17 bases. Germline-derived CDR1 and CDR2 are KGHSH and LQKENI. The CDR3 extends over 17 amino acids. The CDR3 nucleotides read TGTGCCAGCTCACCCCTCTCACCGGGGACCATGAACACTGAAGCTTTCTTT. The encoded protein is CASSPLSPGTMNTEAFF. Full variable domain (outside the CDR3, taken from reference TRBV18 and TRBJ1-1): NAGVMQNPRHLVRRRGQEARLRCSPMKGHSHVYWYRQLPEEGLKFMVYLQKENIIDESGMPKERFSAEFPKEGPSILRIQQVVRGDSAAYFCASSPLSPGTMNTEAFFGQGTRLTVV.

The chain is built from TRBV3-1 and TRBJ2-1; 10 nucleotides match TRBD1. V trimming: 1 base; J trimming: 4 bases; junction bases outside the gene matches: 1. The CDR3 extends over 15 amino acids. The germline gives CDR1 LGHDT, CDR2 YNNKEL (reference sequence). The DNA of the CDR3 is TGTGCCAGCAGCCAAGGGGGACAGGGGTACAATGAGCAGTTCTTC. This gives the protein CASSQGGQGYNEQFF.

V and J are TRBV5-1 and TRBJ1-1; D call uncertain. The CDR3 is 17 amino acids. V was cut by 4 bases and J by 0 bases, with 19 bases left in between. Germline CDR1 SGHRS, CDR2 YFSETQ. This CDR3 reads CASSKRVPTVLNTEAFF. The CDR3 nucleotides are TGCGCCAGCAGCAAACGGGTTCCGACTGTACTGAACACTGAAGCTTTCTTT.

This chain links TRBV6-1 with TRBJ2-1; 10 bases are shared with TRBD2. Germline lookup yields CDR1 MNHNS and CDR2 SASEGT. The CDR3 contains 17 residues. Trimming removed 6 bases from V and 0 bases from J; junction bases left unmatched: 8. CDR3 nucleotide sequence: TGTGCCAGCAGCCGTCATGCTAGCGGGGGCTCCTACAATGAGCAGTTCTTC. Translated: CASSRHASGGSYNEQFF.

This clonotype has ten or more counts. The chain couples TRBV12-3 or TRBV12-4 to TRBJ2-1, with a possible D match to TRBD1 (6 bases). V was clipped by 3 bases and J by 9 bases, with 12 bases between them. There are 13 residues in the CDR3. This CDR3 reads CASSFNRDGEQFF. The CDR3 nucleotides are TGTGCCAGCAGTTTTAACAGGGACGGTGAGCAGTTCTTC.

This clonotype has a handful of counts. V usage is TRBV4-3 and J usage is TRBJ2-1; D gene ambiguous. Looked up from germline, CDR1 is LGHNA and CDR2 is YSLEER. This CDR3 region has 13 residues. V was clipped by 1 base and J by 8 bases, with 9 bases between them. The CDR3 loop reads CASSQVMRDEQFF. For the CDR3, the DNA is TGCGCCAGCAGCCAAGTTATGCGCGATGAGCAGTTCTTC.

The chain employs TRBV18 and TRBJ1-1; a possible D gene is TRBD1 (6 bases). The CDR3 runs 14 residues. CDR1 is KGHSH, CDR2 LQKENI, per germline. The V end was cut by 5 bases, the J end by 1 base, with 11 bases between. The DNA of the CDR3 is TGTGCCAGCTCAGTGTCGACAGGGAACACTGAAGCTTTCTTT. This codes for CASSVSTGNTEAFF.

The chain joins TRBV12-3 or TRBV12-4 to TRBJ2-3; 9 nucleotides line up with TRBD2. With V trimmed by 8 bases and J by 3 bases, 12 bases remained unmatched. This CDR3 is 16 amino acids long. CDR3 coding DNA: TGTGCCAGCCGACAAACCCTAGCGGGGTGGACAGATACGCAGTATTTT. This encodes CASRQTLAGWTDTQYF.

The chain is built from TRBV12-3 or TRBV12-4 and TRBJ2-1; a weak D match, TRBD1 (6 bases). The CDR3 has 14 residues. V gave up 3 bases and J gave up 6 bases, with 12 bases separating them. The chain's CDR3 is CASSFQGRGNEQFF. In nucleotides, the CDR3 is TGTGCCAGCAGTTTTCAGGGGCGAGGCAATGAGCAGTTCTTC.

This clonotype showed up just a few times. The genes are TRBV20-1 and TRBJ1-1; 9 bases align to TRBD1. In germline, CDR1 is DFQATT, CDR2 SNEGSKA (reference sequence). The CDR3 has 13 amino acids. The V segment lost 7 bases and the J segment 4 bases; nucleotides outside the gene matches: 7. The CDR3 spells CSVSTGGATEAFF. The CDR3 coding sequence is TGCAGTGTTTCGACAGGGGGTGCCACTGAAGCTTTCTTT.

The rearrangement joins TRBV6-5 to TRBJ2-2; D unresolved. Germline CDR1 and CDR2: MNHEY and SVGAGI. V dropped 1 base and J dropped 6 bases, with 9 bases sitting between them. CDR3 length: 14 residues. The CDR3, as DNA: TGTGCCAGCAGTTACTTCCGGATGGCCGGGGAGCTGTTTTTT. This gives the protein CASSYFRMAGELFF.

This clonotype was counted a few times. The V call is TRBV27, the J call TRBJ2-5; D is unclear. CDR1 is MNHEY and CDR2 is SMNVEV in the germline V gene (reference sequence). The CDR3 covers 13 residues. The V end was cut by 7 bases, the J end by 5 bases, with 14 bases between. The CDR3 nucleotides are TGTGCCAGCAAACCCCACCTTCGGGAGACCCAGTACTTC. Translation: CASKPHLRETQYF.

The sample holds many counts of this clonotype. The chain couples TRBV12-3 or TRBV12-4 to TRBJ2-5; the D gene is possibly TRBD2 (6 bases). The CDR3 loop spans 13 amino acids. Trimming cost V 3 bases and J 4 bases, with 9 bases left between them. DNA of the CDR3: TGTGCCAGCAGTTTGGGGGGATCAGAGACCCAGTACTTC. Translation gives CASSLGGSETQYF.

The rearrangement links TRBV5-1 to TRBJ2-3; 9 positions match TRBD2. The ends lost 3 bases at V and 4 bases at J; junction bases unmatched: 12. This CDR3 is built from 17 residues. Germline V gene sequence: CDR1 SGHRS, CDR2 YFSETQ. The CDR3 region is CASSSTSGWREPDTQYF. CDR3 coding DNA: TGCGCCAGCAGCTCGACTAGCGGATGGAGGGAACCAGATACGCAGTATTTT.

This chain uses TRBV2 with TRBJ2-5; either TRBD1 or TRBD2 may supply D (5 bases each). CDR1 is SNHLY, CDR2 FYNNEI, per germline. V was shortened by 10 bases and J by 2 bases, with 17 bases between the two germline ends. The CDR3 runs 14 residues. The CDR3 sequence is CATRRDAIQETQYF. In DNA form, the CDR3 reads TGTGCCACCCGCCGGGACGCTATTCAAGAGACCCAGTACTTC.

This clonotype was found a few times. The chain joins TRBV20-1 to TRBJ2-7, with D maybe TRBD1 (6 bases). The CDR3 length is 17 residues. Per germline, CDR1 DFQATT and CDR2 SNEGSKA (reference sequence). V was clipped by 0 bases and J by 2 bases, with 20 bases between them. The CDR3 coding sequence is TGCAGTGCTAGAGATATGGGGGCTGGACTCCGGGCCTACGAGCAGTACTTC. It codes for CSARDMGAGLRAYEQYF.

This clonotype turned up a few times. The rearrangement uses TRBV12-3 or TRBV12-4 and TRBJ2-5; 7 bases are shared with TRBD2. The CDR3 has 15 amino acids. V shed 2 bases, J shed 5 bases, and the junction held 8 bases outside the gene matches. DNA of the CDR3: TGTGCCAGCAGTTTACCTAGGCTGGGGGGGGAGACCCAGTACTTC. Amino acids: CASSLPRLGGETQYF.

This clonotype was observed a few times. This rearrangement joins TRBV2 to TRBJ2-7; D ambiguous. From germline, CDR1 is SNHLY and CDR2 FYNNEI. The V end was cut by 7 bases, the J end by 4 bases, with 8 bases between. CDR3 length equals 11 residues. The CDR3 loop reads CASTDTYEQYF. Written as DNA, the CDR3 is TGTGCCAGCACCGACACGTACGAGCAGTACTTC. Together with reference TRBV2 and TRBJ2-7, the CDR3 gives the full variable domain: EPEVTQTPSHQVTQMGQEVILRCVPISNHLYFYWYRQILGQKVEFLVSFYNNEISEKSEIFDDQFSVERPDGSNFTLKIRSTKLEDSAMYFCASTDTYEQYFGPGTRLTVT.